This entry lists 25 T cell receptor beta chains sequenced from one sample in a study of T cells in Graves' hyperthyroidism and ophthalmopathy. TCR beta CDR3 regions were amplified from RNA transcripts. First-round RT-PCR of the TCR CDR3 relied on the HTBI primer set. TCRdb re-called the multiplex PCR reads through MiXCR, storing one row per CDR3 protein. The data show a few hundred thousand distinct CDR3 sequences, with 46% seen just once and around 7.7% held by the top ten. The sequenced sample consisted of peripheral blood or thyroid tissue (not recorded which). These receptors were taken from a woman between 18 and 29 years old with Graves' hyperthyroidism.

As to this clonotype: A much larger clone lies a single base off, so this may be a read error. The rearrangement links TRBV19 to TRBJ1-3, with D unresolved. Trimming cost V 5 bases and J 0 bases, with 20 bases left between them. CDR1 is LNHDA, CDR2 SQIVND, per germline (reference sequence). This CDR3 comprises 18 residues. Written as DNA, the CDR3 is TGTGCCAGTAGTGTAGTTGGGCAGGCTCCGTACTCTGGAAACACCATATATTTT. It encodes CASSVVGQAPYSGNTIYF.

The chain links TRBV2 to TRBJ2-1; no reliable D call. This CDR3 is built from 10 residues. The V end lost 8 bases, the J end lost 4 bases, and 3 bases lay between the germline ends. CDR1 is SNHLY and CDR2 is FYNNEI in the germline V gene. For the CDR3, the DNA is TGTGCCAGCCAGTACAATGAGCAGTTCTTC. Its protein is CASQYNEQFF. Based on the CDR3 plus reference TRBV2 and TRBJ2-1, the full variable domain is EPEVTQTPSHQVTQMGQEVILRCVPISNHLYFYWYRQILGQKVEFLVSFYNNEISEKSEIFDDQFSVERPDGSNFTLKIRSTKLEDSAMYFCASQYNEQFFGPGTRLTVL.

This clonotype was recorded at least ten times. V gene TRBV9 combines with J gene TRBJ1-4; D is unresolved. Between the trimmed V and J ends, which lost 0 bases and 8 bases, there was a span of 11 bases. Germline V gene data show CDR1 as SGDLS and CDR2 as YYNGEE. This CDR3 region has 14 residues. The CDR3 here is CASSVGLGSEKLFF. For the CDR3, the DNA is TGTGCCAGCAGCGTAGGGTTAGGGAGCGAAAAACTGTTTTTT. Complete variable domain (other parts from reference TRBV9 and TRBJ1-4): DSGVTQTPKHLITATGQRVTLRCSPRSGDLSVYWYQQSLDQGLQFLIQYYNGEERAKGNILERFSAQQFPDLHSELNLSSLELGDSALYFCASSVGLGSEKLFFGSGTQLSVL.

The rearrangement links TRBV7-2 to TRBJ1-1; no clear D gene. Trimming cost V 3 bases and J 7 bases, with 12 bases left between them. Germline loops: CDR1 SGHTA, CDR2 FQGNSA. This CDR3 is built from 13 residues. DNA for the CDR3: TGTGCCAGCAGCTTCTCCGCAACTAATGAAGCTTTCTTT. This translates into CASSFSATNEAFF.

This clonotype was observed many times. This chain connects TRBV5-6 to TRBJ1-2, with D tentatively TRBD1 (5 bases). V was clipped by 3 bases and J by 0 bases, with 12 bases between them. In germline, CDR1 is SGHDT, CDR2 YYEEEE. The CDR3 runs 15 residues. The DNA for the CDR3 is TGTGCCAGCAGCTCGCCGGACAAGACTAACTATGGCTACACCTTC. Translated: CASSSPDKTNYGYTF.

This clonotype was counted only a few times. This sequence joins TRBV4-2 and TRBJ2-5; D assignment may be TRBD1 or TRBD2 (6 bases each). The CDR3 has 14 amino acids. Germline loops: CDR1 LGHNA, CDR2 YNFKEQ. V shed 2 bases and J shed 5 bases, with 12 bases lying between them. In DNA form, the CDR3 reads TGTGCCAGCAGCCAAAAGGGGGGTAAGGAGACCCAGTACTTC. Translated, it gives CASSQKGGKETQYF.

This clonotype was detected ten times or more. The chain employs TRBV6-2 or TRBV6-3 and TRBJ1-6; TRBD1 is a possible D gene (6 bases). This CDR3 contains 12 residues. Deletions cut 6 bases from V and 9 bases from J, with 9 bases between. Germline values: CDR1 MNHEY, CDR2 SVGEGT. The CDR3 loop reads CASRGGSSPLHF. The DNA of the CDR3 is TGTGCCAGCAGAGGGGGTAGTTCACCCCTCCACTTT.

The V call is TRBV4-1, the J call TRBJ2-5; 12 nucleotides align to TRBD2. Germline CDR1 is MGHRA and CDR2 is YSYEKL. The CDR3 runs to 15 residues. V was clipped by 0 bases and J by 4 bases; unmatched bases: 0. CDR3 sequence (DNA): TGCGCCAGCAGCCAAGAGGGACTAGCGGGAGAGACCCAGTACTTC. Its translation is CASSQEGLAGETQYF.

In this sample, this clonotype turned up many times. This sequence joins TRBV20-1 and TRBJ1-2; D ambiguous. Germline-derived CDR1 and CDR2 are DFQATT and SNEGSKA (reference sequence). The CDR3 has 11 amino acids. The V and J ends lost 3 bases and 5 bases respectively, with 7 bases between them. CDR3 residues: CSASNAYGYTF. The CDR3 nucleotides read TGCAGTGCTAGCAATGCGTATGGCTACACCTTC.

The table lists this clonotype with many counts. The chain carries TRBV5-1 and TRBJ1-3; D gene uncertain. Looked up from germline, CDR1 is SGHRS and CDR2 is YFSETQ. The CDR3 totals 14 residues. V lost 6 bases to trimming and J lost 1 base, with 11 bases between them. Here the CDR3 reads CASKIDLSGNTIYF. The DNA for the CDR3 is TGCGCCAGCAAGATTGATTTATCTGGAAACACCATATATTTT.

This clonotype was picked up many times. The V call is TRBV7-9, the J call TRBJ1-6; 9 bases match TRBD1. This CDR3 is built from 19 residues. The trim removed 4 bases at V and 2 bases at J, leaving 12 bases unmatched. Germline lookup yields CDR1 SEHNR and CDR2 FQNEAQ (reference sequence). This CDR3 is CASSCTGTGKVPYNSPLHF. For the CDR3, the DNA is TGTGCCAGCAGCTGTACCGGGACAGGGAAAGTTCCCTATAATTCACCCCTCCACTTT.

This clonotype was detected only once. This chain connects TRBV10-3 to TRBJ2-7, with D unclear. The ends were cut back, 11 bases at V and 1 base at J, with 3 bases in the middle. In germline, CDR1 is ENHRY, CDR2 SYGVKD. This CDR3 is built from 9 residues. The CDR3, as DNA: TGTGCCGCTTCCTACGAGCAGTACTTC. Translation: CAASYEQYF.

This chain uses TRBV20-1 with TRBJ1-1; 8 nucleotides line up with TRBD1. The germline V gene has CDR1 DFQATT and CDR2 SNEGSKA (reference sequence). CDR3 length: 15 amino acids. Germline trimming cut 4 bases from V and 1 base from J; bases unmatched to any gene: 8. The CDR3 nucleotides are TGCAGTGCTACTCCTAACAGGGGGAGGAACACTGAAGCTTTCTTT. Translating gives CSATPNRGRNTEAFF.

This clonotype was seen ten or more times. The chain uses TRBV6-6 and TRBJ2-2; TRBD1 might be the D (5 bases). The CDR3 length is 16 residues. Germline-derived CDR1 and CDR2 are MNHNY and SVGAGI (reference sequence). The V end lost 0 bases, the J end lost 0 bases, and 8 bases lay between the germline ends. CDR3 loop: CASSYSAGTNTGELFF. The CDR3 DNA reads as TGTGCCAGCAGTTACTCGGCAGGGACGAACACCGGGGAGCTGTTTTTT.

This clonotype was observed a few times. This chain joins TRBV6-2 or TRBV6-3 and TRBJ1-5; a possible D gene is TRBD1 (5 bases). Between the trimmed V and J ends, which lost 0 bases and 2 bases, there was a span of 23 bases. Per germline, CDR1 MNHEY and CDR2 SVGEGT. The CDR3 is made up of 20 amino acids. The CDR3 nucleotides read TGTGCCAGCAGTTACTCGCCTACGGGCCAGGGCCCGAGTGGCAATCAGCCCCAGCATTTT. It is translated as CASSYSPTGQGPSGNQPQHF.

In this sample, this clonotype turned up a few times. The chain couples TRBV5-1 to TRBJ2-3; 7 bases match TRBD1. Losses at the gene ends were 0 bases for V and 3 bases for J; bases not matched to a gene: 4. The CDR3 has 15 amino acids. CDR1 and CDR2 (germline): SGHRS, YFSETQ. The CDR3 here is CASSLVGGPTDTQYF. The CDR3 bases are TGCGCCAGCAGCTTGGTAGGGGGCCCGACAGATACGCAGTATTTT.

The rearrangement uses TRBV15 and TRBJ2-3; D is possibly TRBD2 (5 bases). V shed 0 bases and J shed 1 base, with 14 bases lying between them. This CDR3 region has 17 residues. The V gene's germline CDR1 is LNHNV and CDR2 YYDKDF (reference sequence). The CDR3 is CATSRDQAGVGTDTQYF. The CDR3 DNA follows: TGTGCCACCAGCAGAGATCAGGCGGGCGTCGGCACAGATACGCAGTATTTT. The full variable domain, with the rest looked up from reference TRBV15 and TRBJ2-3, is DAMVIQNPRYQVTQFGKPVTLSCSQTLNHNVMYWYQQKSSQAPKLLFHYYDKDFNNEADTPDNFQSRRPNTSFCFLDIRSPGLGDTAMYLCATSRDQAGVGTDTQYFGPGTRLTVL.

The sample holds many counts of this clonotype. As DNA, the CDR3 is TGTGCCAGCAGCTTAGCGCTGGGTGAGGGCACTGAAGCTTTCTTT. Translating gives CASSLALGEGTEAFF. V and J are TRBV7-9 and TRBJ1-1; D unclear. Germline V gene data show CDR1 as SEHNR and CDR2 as FQNEAQ (reference sequence). V shed 0 bases and J shed 4 bases, with 12 bases lying between them. The CDR3 has 15 amino acids.

This clonotype was counted many times. The rearrangement links TRBV12-3 or TRBV12-4 to TRBJ1-1, with D perhaps TRBD1 (6 bases). The CDR3 consists of 14 residues. Trimming took 3 bases from V and 6 from J, leaving 14 bases between them. In DNA form, the CDR3 reads TGTGCCAGCAGTTTCGCAGGGACATACCCTGAAGCTTTCTTT. Translated, it gives CASSFAGTYPEAFF.

As concerns this clonotype: Given the absence of the conserved phenylalanine or tryptophan at the CDR3 end, a read error is likely. Because the CDR3's place on the DNA is in doubt, the DNA is left out and the CDR3 is given as listed by TCRdb. V usage is TRBV15 and J usage is TRBJ1-1; the D segment call TRBD1 is taken from the table without a DNA check. The CDR3 is 11 amino acids long, termini counted. Germline V lookup: CDR1 LNHNV, CDR2 YYDKDF (reference sequence). This chain's CDR3 is CATSRVRGPYS.

This clonotype was seen many times. The chain's CDR3 is CATSDRHLSGANVLTF. Here the CDR3 DNA reads TGTGCCACCAGTGATCGACACTTGTCTGGGGCCAACGTCCTGACTTTC. The genes are TRBV24-1 and TRBJ2-6, with D unresolved. From germline, CDR1 is KGHDR and CDR2 SFDVKD. V shed 3 bases and J shed 1 base, with 9 bases lying between them. The CDR3 runs to 16 residues.

The J gene is TRBJ2-5, the V gene TRBV7-9; a weak D match, TRBD2 (7 bases). Germline CDR1 is SEHNR and CDR2 is FQNEAQ (reference sequence). This CDR3 contains 14 residues. Deletions cut 4 bases from V and 2 bases from J, with 11 bases between. CDR3 DNA sequence: TGTGCCAGCAGCTCAGAGGGGGGGCAAGAGACCCAGTACTTC. Translation gives CASSSEGGQETQYF.

This clonotype was observed at least ten times. V and J are TRBV12-3 or TRBV12-4 and TRBJ1-1; no clear D. Trimming took 2 bases from V and 1 from J, leaving 8 bases between them. This CDR3 contains 14 residues. CDR3 coding DNA: TGTGCCAGCAGTTTAAACGTTCCGAACACTGAAGCTTTCTTT. Residues: CASSLNVPNTEAFF.

The rearrangement links TRBV2 to TRBJ1-4, with D unresolved. V was shortened by 9 bases and J by 7 bases, with 9 bases between the two germline ends. The V gene's germline CDR1 is SNHLY and CDR2 FYNNEI. CDR3 length equals 11 residues. The CDR3, as DNA: TGTGCCAGACTCCCTGGTGAAAAACTGTTTTTT. Its translation: CARLPGEKLFF.

The V and J genes are TRBV10-3 and TRBJ2-6; unclear D gene. Per the germline V gene, CDR1 is ENHRY and CDR2 is SYGVKD. Trimming cost V 5 bases and J 2 bases, with 4 bases left between them. The CDR3 totals 13 residues. CDR3 region: CAISPAGANVLTF. Here the CDR3 DNA reads TGTGCCATCAGTCCAGCTGGGGCCAACGTCCTGACTTTC.